One sample yielded the 25 T cell receptor beta chains listed below, sequenced in a study of persistence of HIV-infected CD4 T cells. Cells were stimulated with CMV-infected fibroblast lysates at 8 to 10 ug/mL. CD40L/CD69 double-negative CD45RO-high memory CD4+ T cells were collected. Their specific antigens are unknown. Sequencing used immunoSEQ version 4 in survey mode. Produced via immunoSEQ multiplex PCR; TCRdb's table is partial and in-frame only. The repertoire holds tens of thousands of clones, with around 76% as singletons. This specimen was CD4+ T cells sorted from PBMCs after roughly 20-hour stimulation, taken from a patient who received antiretroviral therapy. The receptors derive from an adult woman with HIV who was CMV-seropositive.

The CDR3 DNA follows: TGTGCCAGCAGCTTCGGACAGGGGGCTGGCTACACCTTC. Its protein is CASSFGQGAGYTF. The chain employs TRBV7-9 and TRBJ1-2; 11 nucleotides match TRBD1. CDR1 and CDR2 from the germline V gene are SEHNR and FQNEAQ (reference sequence). The CDR3 runs 13 residues. The junction had 1 base not matched to a gene; V was cut back by 3 bases and J by 7 bases.

This clone turned up a few times. The chain recombines TRBV5-1 with TRBJ1-1, with unresolved D. The V gene lost 4 bases and the J gene lost 0 bases, with 7 bases spanning the gap. Germline V CDR1 and CDR2: SGHRS, YFSETQ. The CDR3 consists of 13 residues. CDR3 in DNA: TGCGCCAGCAGCGCCTGGATGAACACTGAAGCTTTCTTT. It yields the protein CASSAWMNTEAFF.

This clone came up a few times. This chain uses TRBV7-3 with TRBJ1-3; 7 bases fit TRBD1. CDR3 length: 17 residues. The germline CDR1 and CDR2 sequences are SGHTA and FQGTGA. V lost 5 bases and J lost 1; bases outside the gene matches: 11. In nucleotides, the CDR3 is TGTGCCAGCAGCCTACCAGCGGACAGGCGGTCTGGAAACACCATATATTTT. Its protein is CASSLPADRRSGNTIYF.

The chain carries TRBV27 and TRBJ1-2; TRBD1 is a possible D gene (6 bases). Trimming took 3 bases from V and 6 from J, leaving 11 bases between them. The CDR3 extends over 13 amino acids. Germline assignment: CDR1 MNHEY and CDR2 SMNVEV (reference sequence). CDR3: CASSLRGADGYTF. The DNA of the CDR3 is TGTGCCAGCAGTTTGAGGGGGGCTGATGGCTACACCTTC.

The chain has TRBV2 and TRBJ1-4, with D possibly being TRBD1 (5 bases). CDR3 size: 14 residues. The V end lost 8 bases, the J end lost 6 bases, and 16 bases lay between the germline ends. In germline, CDR1 is SNHLY, CDR2 FYNNEI. In DNA form, the CDR3 reads TGTGCCAGCGGGGGAGGGGTTTTAGATGAAAAACTGTTTTTT. This translates into CASGGGVLDEKLFF.

This sequence joins TRBV5-4 and TRBJ2-7; weak D call: TRBD1 (6 bases). The V gene's germline CDR1 is SGHNT and CDR2 YYREEE (reference sequence). The CDR3 is made up of 13 amino acids. V shed 0 bases and J shed 3 bases, with 7 bases lying between them. The CDR3 DNA reads TGTGCCAGCAGCTTGGTGGACAGCTACGAGCAGTACTTC. Translating gives CASSLVDSYEQYF.

The chain employs TRBV2 and TRBJ1-5; D is unclear. In germline, CDR1 is SNHLY, CDR2 FYNNEI. CDR3 length: 15 amino acids. The ends were cut back, 2 bases at V and 5 bases at J, with 13 bases in the middle. The CDR3 DNA reads TGTGCCAGCAGTGAAATGGGTGGTACGGATCAGCCCCAGCATTTT. It yields the protein CASSEMGGTDQPQHF. The complete variable domain, with remaining parts taken from reference TRBV2 and TRBJ1-5, reads EPEVTQTPSHQVTQMGQEVILRCVPISNHLYFYWYRQILGQKVEFLVSFYNNEISEKSEIFDDQFSVERPDGSNFTLKIRSTKLEDSAMYFCASSEMGGTDQPQHFGDGTRLSIL.

This sequence joins TRBV30 and TRBJ1-2, with D perhaps TRBD1 (6 bases). The CDR3 is 16 amino acids. Germline-derived CDR1 and CDR2 are GTSNPN and SVGIG (reference sequence). Trimming left V 0 bases short and J 0 bases short, with 14 bases between. CDR3 amino acids: CAWSVYVGGANYGYTF. The CDR3 DNA follows: TGTGCCTGGAGTGTATATGTAGGGGGGGCTAACTATGGCTACACCTTC.

The chain uses TRBV7-8 and TRBJ1-1; D gene ambiguous. Germline CDR1 and CDR2: SGHVS and FQNEAQ. The CDR3 loop spans 12 amino acids. Trimming took off 5 bases at V and 2 bases at J, with 6 bases between the two ends. The CDR3 region has the DNA TGTGCCAGCAGCCCGGTTAACACTGAAGCTTTCTTT. Translating gives CASSPVNTEAFF.

V is TRBV28 and J is TRBJ2-1; D gene uncertain. V shed 9 bases and J shed 5 bases, with 8 bases lying between them. The germline CDR1 and CDR2 sequences are MDHEN and SYDVKM. The CDR3 is 11 amino acids. CDR3 sequence reads: CASLTNNEQFF. In DNA form, the CDR3 reads TGTGCCAGTCTCACAAACAATGAGCAGTTCTTC.

The V and J genes are TRBV2 and TRBJ1-2, with a tentative D call TRBD1 (6 bases). The V end lost 6 bases, the J end lost 7 bases, and 18 bases lay between the germline ends. In germline, CDR1 is SNHLY, CDR2 FYNNEI. The CDR3 is 14 amino acids. DNA of the CDR3: TGTGCCAGCAGCTACTATTCGACAGGCTCTGGCTACACCTTC. It translates to CASSYYSTGSGYTF.

The sample holds a few counts of this clone. The chain recombines TRBV5-6 with TRBJ1-4; the match to TRBD1 covers 11 bases. The CDR3 totals 16 residues. Per the germline V gene, CDR1 is SGHDT and CDR2 is YYEEEE. V trimming: 3 bases; J trimming: 8 bases; junction bases outside the gene matches: 9. The CDR3 reads CASSWTGGRGEEKLFF. The CDR3 DNA sequence: TGTGCCAGCAGCTGGACAGGGGGCAGAGGGGAAGAAAAACTGTTTTTT.

In its sample, this clone was seen once. CDR3 region: CASSLSKASSGNTIYF. The CDR3 DNA reads TGTGCCAGCAGTTTATCAAAGGCCAGCTCTGGAAACACCATATATTTT. The chain combines TRBV27 with TRBJ1-3; D unclear. CDR1 is MNHEY, CDR2 SMNVEV, per germline (reference sequence). The CDR3 spans 16 residues. Between the trimmed V and J ends, which lost 0 bases and 0 bases, there was a span of 9 bases.

This clone was observed a few times. The rearrangement links TRBV21-1 to TRBJ2-7; the table gives TRBD2 as D, unverified against the DNA. TRBV21-1 is recorded as a pseudogene. The CDR3 sequence is 17 residues long. The DNA of the CDR3 is TGTGCCAGCAGCAAAGGAGAGAGGGAGGCAGCTACCTACGAGCAGTACTTC. Protein: CASSKGEREAATYEQYF.

CDR3: CASSQAFRSGRAGGQQYEQYF. The DNA for the CDR3 is TGCGCCAGCAGCCAGGCTTTCAGATCGGGGCGAGCGGGGGGGCAGCAGTACGAGCAGTACTTC. This sequence joins TRBV4-1 and TRBJ2-7, with 10 bases fitting TRBD2. The CDR3 loop spans 21 amino acids. The junction had 24 bases not matched to a gene; V was cut back by 3 bases and J by 4 bases. Germline CDR1 MGHRA, CDR2 YSYEKL.

The J gene is TRBJ2-1, the V gene TRBV7-9; D gene ambiguous. Looked up from germline, CDR1 is SEHNR and CDR2 is FQNEAQ (reference sequence). V lost 1 base and J 2 bases, leaving 6 bases between the germline ends. The CDR3 is made up of 14 amino acids. CDR3 region: CASSLVGPYNEQFF. The CDR3 region has the DNA TGTGCCAGCAGCTTAGTAGGGCCCTACAATGAGCAGTTCTTC.

J is TRBJ2-5 and V is TRBV2; D is unclear. This CDR3 has 14 amino acids. V was trimmed by 5 bases and J by 1 base, leaving 11 bases between them. Germline V gives CDR1 SNHLY, CDR2 FYNNEI. CDR3 sequence reads: CASSPSYSQETQYF. In nucleotides, the CDR3 is TGTGCCAGCAGTCCCTCTTACAGCCAAGAGACCCAGTACTTC.

This sequence joins TRBV7-2 and TRBJ2-7; no reliable D call. The CDR3 runs 13 residues. The germline gives CDR1 SGHTA, CDR2 FQGNSA. V lost 1 base and J 4 bases, leaving 8 bases between the germline ends. CDR3 protein: CASSLVPAYEQYF. DNA for the CDR3: TGTGCCAGCAGCTTAGTTCCGGCATACGAGCAGTACTTC. Full variable domain (remainder filled in from reference TRBV7-2 and TRBJ2-7): GAGVSQSPSNKVTEKGKDVELRCDPISGHTALYWYRQSLGQGLEFLIYFQGNSAPDKSGLPSDRFSAERTGGSVSTLTIQRTQQEDSAVYLCASSLVPAYEQYFGPGTRLTVT.

The CDR3 here is CASSRDGPYEQYF. CDR3 coding DNA: TGTGCCAGCAGTAGGGACGGACCCTACGAGCAGTACTTC. The chain carries TRBV27 and TRBJ2-7; D possibly uses TRBD1 or TRBD2 (5 bases each). Trimming took off 5 bases at V and 2 bases at J, with 10 bases between the two ends. From germline, CDR1 is MNHEY and CDR2 SMNVEV (reference sequence). This CDR3 contains 13 residues.

The V call is TRBV7-7, the J call TRBJ2-5; D unclear. Germline CDR1 SSHAT, CDR2 FNYEAQ (reference sequence). The V end lost 2 bases, the J end lost 5 bases, and 18 bases lay between the germline ends. The CDR3 contains 16 residues. CDR3 loop: CASSLRLADLGETQYF. The CDR3 bases are TGTGCCAGCAGCTTAAGACTCGCAGACCTCGGGGAGACCCAGTACTTC.

V usage is TRBV24-1 and J usage is TRBJ2-3, with TRBD1 as a possible D gene (6 bases). The CDR3 length is 15 residues. The germline V gene has CDR1 KGHDR and CDR2 SFDVKD. The V end lost 4 bases, the J end lost 4 bases, and 14 bases lay between the germline ends. CDR3 in DNA: TGTGCCACCAGTGAGGGCTGGACAGCCGCAGATACGCAGTATTTT. It yields the protein CATSEGWTAADTQYF.

The chain combines TRBV6-1 with TRBJ1-3; a weak D match, TRBD1 (6 bases). V lost 5 bases and J 0 bases, leaving 11 bases between the germline ends. The CDR3 sequence is 15 residues long. Germline-derived CDR1 and CDR2 are MNHNS and SASEGT. The CDR3 here is CASSLQDSSGNTIYF. In DNA, the CDR3 is TGTGCCAGCAGTTTACAGGACAGCTCTGGAAACACCATATATTTT.

This clone showed up just once. This chain connects TRBV10-2 to TRBJ1-2; the match to TRBD1 covers 12 bases. The V and J ends lost 10 bases and 8 bases, in that order; junction bases with no gene match: 11. Per the germline V gene, CDR1 is WSHSY and CDR2 is SAAADI. CDR3 length equals 14 residues. CDR3 bases: TGCGCCACGAAGCCAGGGACAGGGGGCTGGGGCTACACCTTC. It translates to CATKPGTGGWGYTF.

Remarks on this clone: The junction departs from the called germline gene at one end, perhaps through a read error. V gene TRBV6-4 combines with J gene TRBJ1-5; possible D gene TRBD1, 5 bases. This CDR3 is 14 amino acids long. The germline CDR1 and CDR2 sequences are MRHNA and SNTAGT. The CDR3 here is CASSNSWGSQPQHF. CDR3 sequence (DNA): TGTGCCAGCAGTAACTCATGGGGGAGTCAGCCCCAGCATTTT.

V gene TRBV18 combines with J gene TRBJ2-3; D possibly uses TRBD1 or TRBD2 (6 bases each). Trimming removed 6 bases at V and 4 bases at J, with 20 bases between. Germline CDR1 is KGHSH and CDR2 is LQKENI. The CDR3 has 16 residues. CDR3 coding DNA: TGTGCCAGCTCTAACCGCAGGGGAGGAGGGGCAGATACGCAGTATTTT. Translating gives CASSNRRGGGADTQYF. The full variable domain, rest sourced from reference TRBV18 and TRBJ2-3, is NAGVMQNPRHLVRRRGQEARLRCSPMKGHSHVYWYRQLPEEGLKFMVYLQKENIIDESGMPKERFSAEFPKEGPSILRIQQVVRGDSAAYFCASSNRRGGGADTQYFGPGTRLTVL.